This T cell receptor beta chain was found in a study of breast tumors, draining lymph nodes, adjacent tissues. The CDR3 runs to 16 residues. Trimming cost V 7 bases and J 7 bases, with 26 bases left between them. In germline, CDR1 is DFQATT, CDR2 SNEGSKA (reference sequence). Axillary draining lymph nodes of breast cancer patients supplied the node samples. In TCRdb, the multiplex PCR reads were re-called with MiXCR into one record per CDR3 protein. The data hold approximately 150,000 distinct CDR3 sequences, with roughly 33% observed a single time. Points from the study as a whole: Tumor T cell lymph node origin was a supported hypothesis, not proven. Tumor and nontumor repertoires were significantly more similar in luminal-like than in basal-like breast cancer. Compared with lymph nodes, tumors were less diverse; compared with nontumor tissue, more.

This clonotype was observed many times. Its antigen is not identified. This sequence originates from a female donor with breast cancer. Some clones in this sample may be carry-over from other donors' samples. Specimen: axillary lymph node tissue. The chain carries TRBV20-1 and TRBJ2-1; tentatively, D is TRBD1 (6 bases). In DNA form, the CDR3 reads TGCAGTGTGATTCGATACGTGCAGGGGATGGCTAATGAGCAGTTCTTC. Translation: CSVIRYVQGMANEQFF.